This TCR beta chain was sequenced in a study of CDR3 diversity in severe acne. TCRdb itself ran the PCR reads through MiXCR, one entry per CDR3 protein. The table has roughly 100,000 distinct CDR3 sequences, roughly half seen once. J lost 3 bases, V lost 0 bases, and 1 base had no gene match. Germline V lookup: CDR1 MNHEY, CDR2 SVGAGI. The CDR3 covers 15 residues. This clonotype has ten or more counts. The V and J genes are TRBV6-5 and TRBJ2-7, with 11 bases matching TRBD2. Sample: blood. This TCR came from a male donor with acne. The CDR3 DNA sequence: TGTGCCAGCAGTTACTCCGGGACTAGCGGCTACGAGCAGTACTTC. It is translated as CASSYSGTSGYEQYF.